The subject of this entry is one TCR beta chain. The sample belongs to a study of T cell changes during pregnancy in multiple sclerosis. CDR3 length: 13 amino acids. Germline V lookup: CDR1 MNHEY, CDR2 SVGAGI. V lost 6 bases and J lost 7, with 13 bases in between. TCRdb's copy holds only in-frame clones and misses some; the assay was immunoSEQ multiplex PCR. Of 98,000 or so clones in the sample, roughly 92% were seen once. The clonotype was recovered from a female donor with multiple sclerosis, enrolled in a pregnancy study. Specimen: peripheral blood, collected after pregnancy. This rearrangement joins TRBV6-5 to TRBJ1-5, with D unclear. CDR3 amino acids: CASSPTPGQPQHF. The CDR3 coding sequence is TGTGCCAGCAGCCCAACCCCCGGGCAGCCCCAGCATTTT.